In its sample, the clone carrying this T cell receptor (beta chain) was seen many times. Antigen unknown. The entry originates in a study of CD8 T cells in ankylosing spondylitis. V lost 5 bases to trimming and J lost 4 bases, with 12 bases between them. The CDR3 has 14 residues. Overall study results and limits: Seven to nine highly homologous variants formed a TCR beta motif that appeared characteristic of ankylosing spondylitis blood. Prior work had noted some motif variants in reactive arthritis blood and synovial fluid.

It was by quantitative 5'-RACE with molecular barcodes that TCR beta libraries were made. MiXCR, applied by TCRdb to the 5' RACE reads, yields one record per CDR3 protein. The table includes hundreds of thousands of distinct CDR3 sequences, 9.5% to 15% detected once. Sequencing was done on a sample of blood, either unsorted or a sorted T cell fraction (not recorded which). The receptor was derived from a male donor with ankylosing spondylitis. The genes are TRBV12-3 or TRBV12-4 and TRBJ2-1; possibly TRBD1 for D (7 bases). DNA of the CDR3: TGTGCCAGCAGTAGACAGGGACTTTACAATGAGCAGTTCTTC. It encodes CASSRQGLYNEQFF.